Sequencing of this TCR beta chain was carried out in a study of CD8+ T cells in alopecia areata (dated by TCRdb to 2017 to 2018). Background on the whole study: The treated patients took part in an open-label pilot trial in which moderate-to-severe alopecia areata was treated with oral tofacitinib at 5 to 10 mg twice daily. Scalp clonality was compared among normal scalp (n=4), patchy alopecia areata scalp (n=8), and alopecia totalis/universalis scalp (n=8). RNA was extracted with the PAXgene miRNA kit for fixed scalp, the miRNeasy kit for PBMCs, and the RNeasy kit for mouse skin. In both human patients and the C3H/HeJ mouse model, the study applied high-throughput TCRbeta sequencing to look at T cell clonal expansion in alopecia areata. Patients stayed on tofacitinib for 6 to 18 months and then had 6 months of follow-up off drug so that delayed response and recurrence could be assessed. immunoSEQ multiplex PCR using 35 Vbeta forward primers and 13 Jbeta reverse primers was used to amplify TCRbeta CDR3 regions. In humans, TCRbeta sequencing was performed on scalp tissue and on sorted CD4+ and CD8+ peripheral blood T cells from healthy controls and from patients with patchy or totalis/universalis alopecia areata. Biopsies were taken from tofacitinib-treated patients at baseline and at 4 and 24 weeks of treatment, and a later scalp biopsy was taken in several of the tofacitinib-treated patients. The SALT score, which quantifies the percentage of affected scalp surface area, was used to measure disease severity in treated patients.

Overall study results and their limits: Higher clonality and more expanded CD8+ clones were observed in lesional scalp than in normal scalp, particularly in alopecia totalis/universalis, a finding suggestive of antigenic drive. Resident alphabeta T cells in normal human skin are also sequenced, complicating scalp TCR repertoire analysis, unlike mouse skin dominated by gammadelta T cells. Shared TCR sequences between patients were less evident than in mice, which may be partly attributable to HLA diversity in the patient population. Tofacitinib significantly lowered scalp clonality and the number of expanded CD8+ clones among the top 100 scalp clones. Because the treated cohort was small and included a single nonresponder, larger studies are needed to assess links between baseline CD8+ expansion and response. During tofacitinib treatment, many expanded lesional clones remained in scalp and blood, and this persistence may partly explain relapse after treatment is stopped.

Library preparation was by the immunoSEQ multiplex PCR assay. To provide template for TCR sequencing, every sample had RNA extracted and reverse transcribed into cDNA. First-strand cDNA was synthesized with SuperScript III using a 2:1 mix of oligo-dT and random hexamers. A synthetic immune receptor repertoire was used to measure amplification bias, and any remaining bias was corrected computationally. Per the original workflow: Raw reads were preprocessed to remove errors, and CDR3 was defined by IMGT conventions from the conserved cysteine to phenylalanine. Clonality was computed as 1 minus the Shannon entropy, with the entropy normalized by log2 of the number of productive unique TCRs. Whether each scalp clone was CD4 or CD8 was inferred by checking scalp TCRbeta sequences against the CD4 and CD8 repertoires from sorted blood. What TCRdb holds here is the immuneACCESS table cut down to in-frame rearrangements. Part of the clones is not present; checked against another copy, under half of the missing clones reflect an unresolved V gene, and the others are unexplained. The V and J calls and clone size come from that table; D and trimming were worked out from the DNA. The sample contains roughly 200,000 clones, approximately 53% of them found a single time. 10% to 14% of the sample comes from the top ten.

According to the study, the label for this sample's time point signals: about 25 weeks on oral tofacitinib. What the treatment or condition label conveys for this sample: oral pan-JAK inhibitor, 5-10 mg twice daily. Peripheral blood and lesional scalp punch biopsies were obtained from patients with alopecia areata. PBMCs were isolated by density centrifugation and stained for CD3, CD4 and CD8, after which CD4+ and CD8+ T cells were sorted on a FACSAria. About this clone: Its antigen target is currently unknown. Qualities for individual bases were not recorded, and no much larger clone is one base off.

The sequence was collected from a human donor with alopecia areata. Sequenced here: CD8+ T cells sorted from blood, sampled at week 24, from a patient treated with tofacitinib.

The nucleotide sequence reads as follows: TGTGCCAGCAGTGCCTCCTCGTTTCCGCAGTATTTT. The resulting protein is CASSASSFPQYF. The chain is encoded by TRBV25-1 joined to TRBJ2-3; the D gene identity is not certain. The CDR3 spans 12 residues, from the cysteine through the phenylalanine. Just the 36-base CDR3 DNA is kept, in frame starting at base 1. The germline V gene specifies MGHDK as CDR1 and SYGVNS as CDR2. The V end loses 4 bases and the J end loses 10 bases, and a stretch of 12 bases separates them.